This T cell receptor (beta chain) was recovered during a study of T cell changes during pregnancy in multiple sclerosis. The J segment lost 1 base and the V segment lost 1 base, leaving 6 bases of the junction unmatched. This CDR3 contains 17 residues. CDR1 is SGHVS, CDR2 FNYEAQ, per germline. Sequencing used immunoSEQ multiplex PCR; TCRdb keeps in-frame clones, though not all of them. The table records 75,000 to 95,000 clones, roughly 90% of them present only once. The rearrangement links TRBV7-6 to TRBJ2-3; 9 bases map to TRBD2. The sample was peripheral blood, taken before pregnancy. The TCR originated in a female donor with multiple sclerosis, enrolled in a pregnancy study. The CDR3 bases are TGTGCCAGCAGCTTAGGGGCTAGCGGGATGGGCACAGATACGCAGTATTTT. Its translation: CASSLGASGMGTDTQYF.